Following are 11 T cell receptor beta chains from one sample sequenced in a study of graft-versus-host responses after intestinal transplantation. These receptors have no known antigen. Profiled with immunoSEQ multiplex PCR; TCRdb holds only in-frame clones, not every one. The profile shows about 100,000 clones, roughly 90% of them singletons. The source was unstimulated CD4+ T cells sorted from spleen or lymph node cells, collected before transplant. The receptors were sampled from a human donor who was the organ donor for an intestinal transplant.

This chain links TRBV6-5 with TRBJ1-1; D gene unclear. The length of the CDR3 is 13 residues. The germline V and J ends were trimmed by 1 base and 1 base, with 4 bases remaining between them. CDR1 is MNHEY and CDR2 is SVGAGI in the germline V gene. The DNA for the CDR3 is TGTGCCAGCAGTTACTGGGGGAACACTGAAGCTTTCTTT. Protein sequence: CASSYWGNTEAFF.

The rearrangement joins TRBV7-9 to TRBJ1-2, with TRBD1 identical over 7 bases. The V gene's germline CDR1 is SEHNR and CDR2 FQNEAQ (reference sequence). The CDR3 totals 15 residues. Unmatched junction bases numbered 6, after V lost 1 base and J lost 4 bases. The CDR3 coding sequence is TGTGCCAGCAGCTTAGGTGGAACAGGGGTCTATGGCTACACCTTC. It encodes CASSLGGTGVYGYTF.

This clone was found once. J is TRBJ2-2 and V is TRBV7-7; D gene uncertain. The CDR3 is 14 residues long. Germline V CDR1 and CDR2: SSHAT, FNYEAQ (reference sequence). Between the trimmed V and J ends, which lost 1 base and 3 bases, there was a span of 6 bases. CDR3 region: CASSLDGYTGELFF. The CDR3 DNA follows: TGTGCCAGCAGCTTAGATGGATACACCGGGGAGCTGTTTTTT.

V gene TRBV28 combines with J gene TRBJ1-5; 8 nucleotides line up with TRBD1. V shed 5 bases and J 1 base; nucleotides not matched to a gene: 4. CDR3 size: 15 residues. CDR1 is MDHEN, CDR2 SYDVKM, per germline. The CDR3 coding sequence is TGTGCCAGCAGTCCAACAGGGGGGAGCAATCAGCCCCAGCATTTT. Its translation is CASSPTGGSNQPQHF. Together with reference TRBV28 and TRBJ1-5, the CDR3 gives the full variable domain: DVKVTQSSRYLVKRTGEKVFLECVQDMDHENMFWYRQDPGLGLRLIYFSYDVKMKEKGDIPEGYSVSREKKERFSLILESASTNQTSMYLCASSPTGGSNQPQHFGDGTRLSIL.

The V and J genes are TRBV28 and TRBJ1-5; D possibly corresponds to TRBD1 (6 bases). This CDR3 has 15 amino acids. The V gene lost 3 bases and the J gene lost 1 base, with 10 bases spanning the gap. The germline V gene has CDR1 MDHEN and CDR2 SYDVKM. The CDR3 DNA sequence: TGTGCCAGCAGTTTTTCCAGGGGAAGCAATCAGCCCCAGCATTTT. This translates into CASSFSRGSNQPQHF.

This clone was seen more than once but under ten times. The genes are TRBV27 and TRBJ1-6; D possibly corresponds to TRBD1 (5 bases). The V and J ends lost 2 bases and 9 bases respectively, with 14 bases between them. Per germline, CDR1 MNHEY and CDR2 SMNVEV (reference sequence). This CDR3 region has 15 residues. CDR3 in amino acids: CASSLGDPASSPLHF. The CDR3 nucleotides read TGTGCCAGCAGTTTAGGGGACCCCGCAAGTTCACCCCTCCACTTT.

The genes are TRBV5-1 and TRBJ2-5, with D perhaps matching TRBD1 (6 bases). V was shortened by 2 bases and J by 4 bases, with 15 bases between the two germline ends. Germline CDR1 is SGHRS and CDR2 is YFSETQ. CDR3 size: 15 residues. The CDR3: CASSLEGQPPETQYF. For the CDR3, the DNA is TGCGCCAGCAGCTTAGAAGGACAGCCCCCAGAGACCCAGTACTTC. Supplemented by reference TRBV5-1 and TRBJ2-5, the full variable domain reads KAGVTQTPRYLIKTRGQQVTLSCSPISGHRSVSWYQQTPGQGLQFLFEYFSETQRNKGNFPGRFSGRQFSNSRSEMNVSTLELGDSALYLCASSLEGQPPETQYFGPGTRLLVL.

The chain couples TRBV11-2 to TRBJ2-3; 7 nucleotides line up with TRBD1. The CDR3 is 15 amino acids. Germline V gene data show CDR1 as SGHAT and CDR2 as FQNNGV. Trimming at V came to 5 bases and at J to 0 bases, leaving 5 bases not matched to a gene. Here the CDR3 DNA reads TGTGCCAGCAGCCGAAGGGGGCTTAGCACAGATACGCAGTATTTT. Its translation: CASSRRGLSTDTQYF.

The chain uses TRBV19 and TRBJ1-1; 11 bases are shared with TRBD1. V lost 3 bases and J lost 10; bases outside the gene matches: 7. Germline CDR1 reads LNHDA; CDR2 reads SQIVND (reference sequence). The CDR3 has 14 amino acids. The CDR3 sequence: CASSIRGQGGGAFF. CDR3 in DNA: TGTGCCAGTAGTATCAGGGGACAGGGGGGAGGAGCTTTCTTT.

The CDR3 sequence is CASRPPLANYGYTF. CDR3 in DNA: TGTGCCAGCAGGCCCCCGTTAGCTAACTATGGCTACACCTTC. The gene calls are TRBV7-2 and TRBJ1-2, with no clear D. Germline CDR1 SGHTA, CDR2 FQGNSA. V was pared by 6 bases and J by 0 bases, with 11 bases between. This CDR3 has 14 residues.

The rearrangement joins TRBV30 to TRBJ1-5, with a tentative D call TRBD1 (6 bases). CDR1 is GTSNPN, CDR2 SVGIG, per germline (reference sequence). V shed 1 base and J shed 6 bases, with 16 bases lying between them. The CDR3 length is 15 residues. The CDR3 DNA sequence: TGTGCCTGGAGTGCCGGGACTCCGGGGGCTCAGCCCCAGCATTTT. Residues: CAWSAGTPGAQPQHF.